This T cell receptor beta chain was sequenced for a study of regulatory T cells in long-lasting Graves disease. Regarding the study as a whole: Shared public clonotypes totalled about 2,700 in persistent patients, compared with about 970 in new patients.

This sample's time point: newly diagnosed GD, antithyroid drugs for less than 3 months. Generation of the TCR library employed RNA extracted from PBMCs. HTBI primers from iRepertoire and Arm-PCR of CDR3 regions yielded the TCR beta libraries. TCRdb recomputed calls from the multiplex PCR reads with MiXCR, one row per CDR3 protein. The sample records roughly 560,000 distinct CDR3 sequences, around 12% being singletons. This clonotype was detected ten times or more. As yet, its antigen is unknown. This sample also belongs to another study, concerning T cells in Graves' hyperthyroidism and ophthalmopathy. From that paper: Researchers found most expanded thyroid clonotypes above 0.001 in blood as well. Patients with ophthalmopathy were separated from those with stable hyperthyroidism by a 13 V-J model.

Sequencing was performed on peripheral blood mononuclear cells (PBMCs), taken at new diagnosis, from a patient treated with antithyroid drugs. The sequence came from a woman aged 25 to 39 with Graves disease.

Here the CDR3 reads CSVQTLTANTEAFF. The DNA of the CDR3 is TGCAGCGTCCAAACCTTGACAGCGAACACTGAAGCTTTCTTT. The chain joins TRBV29-1 to TRBJ1-1; tentatively, D is TRBD1 (5 bases). This CDR3 has 14 amino acids. The V and J ends lost 6 bases and 1 base respectively, with 15 bases between them. Germline CDR1 is SQVTM and CDR2 is ANQGSEA.